The rows below give T cell receptor beta chains drawn from one sample of a study of blood T cell repertoires in COVID-19. Here immunoSEQ multiplex PCR was the method, and the copy in TCRdb shows in-frame clones only, minus some. The table has about half a million clones, 80% to 90% seen once. Specimen: peripheral blood. These receptors were collected from a human donor in a cohort sampled during active COVID-19. Both conserved end residues are trimmed from each CDR3.

j_call v_call cdr3_aa
TRBJ2-3 TRBV4-3 ASNRGNRVLSFTDTQY
TRBJ2-7 TRBV4-1 ASSQDLSEQY
TRBJ2-7 TRBV18 ASSPRTATSYEQY
TRBJ2-7 TRBV5-5 ASSLTGLRRDEQY
TRBJ2-3 TRBV6-1 ASSGRTSGSTDTQY
TRBJ1-1 TRBV6-1 ASSEGITGSEAF
TRBJ2-6 TRBV30 AWSGGTLTFGANVLT
TRBJ1-6 TRBV30 AFVGTGGDNSPLH
TRBJ2-1 TRBV19 ASTSGRSNDEQF
TRBJ2-2 TRBV11-2 ASSSRGNTGELF
TRBJ2-3 TRBV28 ASNKGDSSTDTQY
TRBJ2-3 TRBV28 ASSLDRPGQGTTDTQY
TRBJ1-6 TRBV7-2 ASSLPGGSSPLH
TRBJ2-6 TRBV21-1 ASSPLCGVNTSGANVLT
TRBJ1-3 TRBV4-3 ASSQSTRGTGNTIY